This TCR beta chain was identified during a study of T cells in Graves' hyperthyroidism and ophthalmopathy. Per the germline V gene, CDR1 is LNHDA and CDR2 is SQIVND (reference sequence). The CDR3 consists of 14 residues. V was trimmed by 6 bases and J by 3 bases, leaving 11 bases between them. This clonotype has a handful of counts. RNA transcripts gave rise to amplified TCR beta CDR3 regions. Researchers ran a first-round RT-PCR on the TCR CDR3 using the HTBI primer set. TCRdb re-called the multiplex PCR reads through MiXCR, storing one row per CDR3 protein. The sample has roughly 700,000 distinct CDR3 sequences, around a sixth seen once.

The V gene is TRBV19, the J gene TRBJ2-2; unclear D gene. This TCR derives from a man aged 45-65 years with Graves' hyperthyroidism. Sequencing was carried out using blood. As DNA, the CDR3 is TGTGCCAGTAGCTCCCTTTCGGACACCGGGGAGCTGTTTTTT. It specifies CASSSLSDTGELFF.